Below, 16 T cell receptor beta chains from the same sample are listed, as sequenced in a study of identical twins (dated by TCRdb to the mid-2010s). Library preparation used 5' RACE. Sequencing was performed on an Illumina HiSeq 2000. The public reads were reanalyzed by TCRdb: fastp trimming at Q25, MiXCR alignment, in-frame beta chains only. Each record represents a unique CDR3 protein, reported with the most common genes and DNA among its rows. Here the sample has around 480,000 distinct CDR3 sequences; 14% occur a single time. The ten largest make up around 0.48% of the sample. The same sample was also studied in work on yellow fever vaccine responses in identical twins.

The sample taken for sequencing was CD4+ T cells sorted from blood. The source of these receptors is a woman aged 18-29 years in good health.

This clonotype has just a few counts. The V and J genes are TRBV6-2 or TRBV6-3 and TRBJ2-5; the match to TRBD2 covers 12 bases. Germline values: CDR1 MNHEY, CDR2 SVGEGT. With 7 bases clipped from V and 7 bases from J, the junction kept 19 bases outside the gene matches. This CDR3 region has 18 residues. CDR3 loop: CASIINSSGRASAGTQYF. CDR3 DNA: TGTGCCAGCATCATCAACTCTAGCGGGAGGGCCTCGGCGGGGACCCAGTACTTC.

The chain couples TRBV5-1 to TRBJ1-6; D is undetermined. V lost 3 bases to trimming and J lost 14 bases, with 21 bases between them. Germline V lookup: CDR1 SGHRS, CDR2 YFSETQ. CDR3 size: 15 residues. The CDR3 spells CASSSDPGRPRSLHF. The CDR3 nucleotides are TGCGCCAGCAGCTCGGATCCGGGCCGGCCTCGATCCCTCCACTTT. Variable domain in full (rest from reference TRBV5-1 and TRBJ1-6): KAGVTQTPRYLIKTRGQQVTLSCSPISGHRSVSWYQQTPGQGLQFLFEYFSETQRNKGNFPGRFSGRQFSNSRSEMNVSTLELGDSALYLCASSSDPGRPRSLHFGNGTRLTVT.

Comment on this clonotype: One end of the junction does not line up with germline, which may come from a read error. The rearrangement links TRBV3-1 to TRBJ2-3, with D possibly TRBD1 on 6 matching bases. This CDR3 is built from 15 residues. Germline-derived CDR1 and CDR2 are LGHDT and YNNKEL (reference sequence). Written as DNA, the CDR3 is TGTGCCACCAGCCCCTTACAGGGTAACACAGATACGCAGTATTTT. It is translated as CATSPLQGNTDTQYF.

This clonotype was observed a handful of times. An end of the junction differs from the germline gene, which may be a read error. The chain carries TRBV29-1 and TRBJ2-7; TRBD1 or TRBD2 may be the D gene (6 bases each). The germline V gene encodes CDR1 SQVTM and CDR2 ANQGSEA. The CDR3 spans 13 residues. The CDR3 DNA sequence: TGCAGCGTTGGGGGGGACACGGACTACGAGCGGTACTTC. This encodes CSVGGDTDYERYF.

Turning to this clonotype: A read error is possible here, since a much larger clone lies one base away. V is TRBV18 and J is TRBJ2-5; 10 bases are shared with TRBD2. Germline CDR1 reads KGHSH; CDR2 reads LQKENI. There are 13 residues in the CDR3. The CDR3 DNA follows: TGTGACAGCTCACTGGGACTAGCGGAGACCCAGTACTTC. Protein sequence: CDSSLGLAETQYF.

The gene calls are TRBV6-2 or TRBV6-3 and TRBJ2-1, with 10 nucleotides matching TRBD2. The J segment lost 1 base and the V segment lost 0 bases, leaving 9 bases of the junction unmatched. This CDR3 is built from 19 residues. CDR1 is MNHEY, CDR2 SVGEGT, per germline. CDR3 region: CASSYSLGPSGGSYNEQFF. The CDR3 nucleotides are TGTGCCAGCAGTTACTCACTAGGCCCTAGCGGGGGTTCCTACAATGAGCAGTTCTTC.

V gene TRBV10-2 combines with J gene TRBJ2-5, with a tentative D call TRBD1 (6 bases). CDR3 size: 14 residues. CDR1 and CDR2 from the germline V gene are WSHSY and SAAADI. Between the trimmed V and J ends, which lost 6 bases and 5 bases, there was a span of 16 bases. CDR3: CASRAFRGEETQYF. The CDR3 nucleotides read TGCGCCAGCAGAGCCTTCAGGGGCGAGGAGACCCAGTACTTC.

This chain connects TRBV12-3 or TRBV12-4 to TRBJ2-3, with a tentative D call TRBD2 (6 bases). Trimming pared 6 bases from V and 1 base from J, leaving 14 bases between. This CDR3 is 15 amino acids long. The CDR3 sequence is CASRLAGSRTDTQYF. The CDR3 DNA follows: TGTGCCAGCAGACTTGCGGGGTCCCGCACAGATACGCAGTATTTT.

This clonotype turned up a few times. The chain uses TRBV14 and TRBJ2-1; D may match TRBD1 or TRBD2 (5 bases each). Germline V gene data show CDR1 as SGHDN and CDR2 as FVKESK. CDR3 length: 13 residues. The V end was cut by 1 base, the J end by 15 bases, with 16 bases between. CDR3 amino acids: CASSQGGPAPRFF. In nucleotides, the CDR3 is TGTGCCAGCAGCCAAGGGGGACCAGCACCCCGGTTCTTC. Full variable domain (rest looked up from reference TRBV14 and TRBJ2-1): EAGVTQFPSHSVIEKGQTVTLRCDPISGHDNLYWYRRVMGKEIKFLLHFVKESKQDESGMPNNRFLAERTGGTYSTLKVQPAELEDSGVYFCASSQGGPAPRFFGPGTRLTVL.

The rearrangement uses TRBV10-3 and TRBJ1-6; the D gene is possibly TRBD1 (6 bases). The CDR3 runs to 13 residues. Germline CDR1 reads ENHRY; CDR2 reads SYGVKD. V shed 10 bases and J shed 8 bases, with 15 bases lying between them. The CDR3 spells CATKDSLDSPLHF. CDR3 DNA sequence: TGTGCCACGAAGGACAGCCTGGATTCACCCCTCCACTTT.

This rearrangement joins TRBV6-2 or TRBV6-3 to TRBJ2-1, with D possibly being TRBD1 (5 bases). The CDR3 has 15 amino acids. V was clipped by 5 bases and J by 6 bases, with 17 bases between them. Looked up from germline, CDR1 is MNHEY and CDR2 is SVGEGT. The CDR3 DNA reads TGTGCCAGCAGTGGACATGATATCGCAGGCAATGAGCAGTTCTTC. It is translated as CASSGHDIAGNEQFF.

The CDR3 protein is CASSQDSSSAYEQYF. The CDR3 DNA is TGTGCCAGCAGCCAAGATAGTAGTAGCGCCTACGAGCAGTACTTC. The chain couples TRBV3-1 to TRBJ2-7, with D perhaps TRBD2 (5 bases). CDR1 and CDR2 (germline): LGHDT, YNNKEL (reference sequence). The CDR3 extends over 15 amino acids. V lost 0 bases to trimming and J lost 2 bases, with 11 bases between them.

The gene calls are TRBV6-4 and TRBJ2-3; D is possibly TRBD2 (6 bases). Trimming removed 6 bases at V and 2 bases at J, with 18 bases between. The CDR3 length is 16 residues. Germline V gene data show CDR1 as MRHNA and CDR2 as SNTAGT. This CDR3 reads CASRQLASANTDTQYF. As DNA, the CDR3 is TGTGCCAGCAGGCAACTGGCTAGCGCAAACACAGATACGCAGTATTTT.

This clonotype came up a few times. The rearrangement uses TRBV9 and TRBJ2-1, with D perhaps TRBD2 (5 bases). The CDR3 length is 16 residues. Trimming took 4 bases from V and 6 from J, leaving 20 bases between them. Germline assignment: CDR1 SGDLS and CDR2 YYNGEE. CDR3 region: CASSPRGPNGVNEQFF. The CDR3 DNA reads TGTGCCAGCAGCCCACGAGGTCCTAACGGGGTCAATGAGCAGTTCTTC. The variable domain in full, completed from reference TRBV9 and TRBJ2-1, reads DSGVTQTPKHLITATGQRVTLRCSPRSGDLSVYWYQQSLDQGLQFLIQYYNGEERAKGNILERFSAQQFPDLHSELNLSSLELGDSALYFCASSPRGPNGVNEQFFGPGTRLTVL.

This sequence joins TRBV13 and TRBJ2-7; D not certain. The CDR3 is 16 residues long. V was cut by 5 bases and J by 0 bases, with 17 bases left in between. The germline CDR1 and CDR2 sequences are PRHDT and FYEKMQ (reference sequence). The DNA of the CDR3 is TGTGCCAGCAGCGCTCCACCGAAGGATACCTCCTACGAGCAGTACTTC. It yields the protein CASSAPPKDTSYEQYF.

The chain recombines TRBV7-8 with TRBJ1-3; D not certain. The V end was cut by 2 bases, the J end by 8 bases, with 13 bases between. Germline V CDR1 and CDR2: SGHVS, FQNEAQ. The length of the CDR3 is 14 residues. The CDR3 region has the DNA TGTGCCAGCAGCTTACGCGCACAGCGGGACACCATATATTTT. It encodes CASSLRAQRDTIYF.